These 14 T cell receptor beta chains share one sample of origin, sequenced in a study of tumor and adjacent non-tumor tissue in lung cancer. This sample's RNA came from whole unsorted tissue. More than 3 cm separated this lung sample from the edge of the tumor. Three rounds of nested PCR, following a modified ARM-PCR protocol, produced the TCRbeta library. TCRdb fed the multiplex PCR reads into MiXCR, producing one record per CDR3 protein. Of roughly 70,000 distinct CDR3 sequences detected, around 70% appear once; the ten largest clones hold approximately 30%. Material for sequencing was distant non-tumor lung tissue. The receptors here all came from a woman aged 45-65 years with non-small cell lung cancer.

Points on this clonotype: One junction end does not reproduce the germline sequence, and a read error may be involved. The rearrangement joins TRBV11-2 to TRBJ2-7, with D perhaps TRBD2 (6 bases). The CDR3 loop spans 16 amino acids. Germline CDR1 SGHAT, CDR2 FQNNGV. The CDR3 DNA sequence: TGTGCCAGCAGCTTAGCGACGAGTGGGACTTACTACGGGCAGTACTTC. Translated: CASSLATSGTYYGQYF. Based on the CDR3 plus reference TRBV11-2 and TRBJ2-7, the full variable domain is EAGVAQSPRYKIIEKRQSVAFWCNPISGHATLYWYQQILGQGPKLLIQFQNNGVVDDSQLPKDRFSAERLKGVDSTLKIQPAKLEDSAVYLCASSLATSGTYYGQYFGPGTRLTVT.

Comments on this clonotype: The junction departs from germline at one end; a sequencing error may be responsible. This chain's CDR3 is CSVGLTGGGDTQYF. The CDR3 coding sequence is TGCAGCGTGGGGCTAACGGGAGGTGGAGATACGCAATATTTT. The rearrangement links TRBV29-1 to TRBJ2-3; 7 bases line up with TRBD2. CDR3 size: 14 residues. The germline V gene encodes CDR1 SQVTM and CDR2 ANQGSEA.

Points on this clonotype: One end of the junction varies from germline; a read error may be responsible. This chain links TRBV11-2 with TRBJ2-7; the match to TRBD1 covers 10 bases. Germline CDR1 reads SGHAT; CDR2 reads FQNNGV. There are 15 residues in the CDR3. The CDR3 protein is CAIRFGTGVTYEHYF. The CDR3 DNA is TGTGCCATCAGATTCGGGACAGGGGTTACCTACGAGCATTACTTC.

With respect to this clonotype: Germline is not matched at one junction end, which may reflect a read error. The J gene is TRBJ2-3, the V gene TRBV24-1; TRBD1 aligns across 8 bases. The CDR3 spans 13 residues. CDR1 is KGHDR and CDR2 is SFDVKD in the germline V gene. The CDR3 region has the DNA TGTGTCACCAGTGGACAGGGTACAGATACGCAGTATTTT. Protein sequence: CVTSGQGTDTQYF.

V is TRBV5-1 and J is TRBJ2-1, with a tentative D call TRBD2 (6 bases). The CDR3 is 14 residues long. V was cut by 4 bases and J by 6 bases, with 14 bases left in between. Per germline, CDR1 SGHRS and CDR2 YFSETQ. CDR3 sequence: CASSAGPPLNEQFF. In DNA, the CDR3 is TGCGCCAGCAGCGCGGGACCGCCCCTCAATGAGCAGTTCTTC.

With regard to this clonotype: The germline gene is not matched at one end of the junction; a read error may be the cause. The chain has TRBV20-1 and TRBJ2-5; D is uncertain. The germline V gene has CDR1 DFQATT and CDR2 SNEGSKA (reference sequence). CDR3 length: 14 amino acids. The CDR3 DNA reads as TGCAGTGCCCAATACCTAGTGATCCAAGAGTCCCAGTACTTC. This translates into CSAQYLVIQESQYF.

This clonotype occurred a few times. This clone may be a read error of a much larger clone one base away. The chain is built from TRBV5-1 and TRBJ1-6; 9 bases fit TRBD1. The CDR3 consists of 15 residues. Germline lookup yields CDR1 SGHRS and CDR2 YFSETQ. The CDR3, as DNA: TGCGCCAGCAGCTCCGGACAGGGGAGTAATTCACACCTCCACTTT. Protein sequence: CASSSGQGSNSHLHF.

Notes on this clonotype: Just one base apart from a much larger clone, this may be a read error. The chain links TRBV6-1 to TRBJ2-7, with TRBD2 matching 11 bases. This CDR3 spans 15 amino acids. The germline CDR1 and CDR2 sequences are MNHNS and SASEGT. In DNA form, the CDR3 reads TGTACCAGCAGAGGTAGTAGCGGGAGGGCCGCCGAGCAGTACTTC. It translates to CTSRGSSGRAAEQYF.

On this clonotype itself: Germline and junction disagree at one end, which may indicate a read error. J is TRBJ1-2 and V is TRBV30, with unresolved D. Germline-derived CDR1 and CDR2 are GTSNPN and SVGIG (reference sequence). The CDR3 totals 12 residues. This CDR3 is CVWSHGNYGYTF. CDR3 coding DNA: TGTGTCTGGAGCCACGGTAACTATGGCTACACCTTC.

Details on this clonotype: This could be a read error, since a much larger clone is one nucleotide away. The chain links TRBV20-1 to TRBJ2-5; no clear D gene. The CDR3 extends over 13 amino acids. Germline assignment: CDR1 DFQATT and CDR2 SNEGSKA (reference sequence). DNA of the CDR3: TGCAGTGCTAGACAGCCTCTACAAGGGACCCAGTACTTC. Residues: CSARQPLQGTQYF.

This clonotype showed up many times. The chain carries TRBV7-8 and TRBJ1-4; TRBD1 might be the D (5 bases). The CDR3 has 18 residues. Germline V CDR1 and CDR2: SGHVS, FQNEAQ. V was trimmed by 2 bases and J by 7 bases, leaving 23 bases between them. CDR3 in amino acids: CASSLTMPLFRAGEKLFF. DNA for the CDR3: TGTGCCAGCAGCTTAACTATGCCCCTCTTCAGGGCGGGTGAAAAACTGTTTTTT.

In its sample, this clonotype was seen once. The V gene is TRBV29-1, the J gene TRBJ1-3; D is undetermined. Germline lookup yields CDR1 SQVTM and CDR2 ANQGSEA. This CDR3 is 13 amino acids long. The CDR3 bases are TGCAGTGTCTGGACTGAATATGGAAACACCATATATTTT. It is translated as CSVWTEYGNTIYF.

Worth noting for this clonotype: Possible read error: a much larger clone is one base away. The chain links TRBV13 to TRBJ2-1; the match to TRBD2 covers 9 bases. CDR1 PRHDT and CDR2 FYEKMQ come from the germline V gene (reference sequence). The CDR3 is 16 residues long. The CDR3 reads CASSFSGRVSYNEEFF. CDR3 nucleotide sequence: TGTGCCAGCAGCTTTAGCGGGAGAGTTTCCTACAATGAGGAGTTCTTC.

In regard to this clonotype: Because the CDR3 is missing its conserved closing phenylalanine or tryptophan, this is likely a read error. The chain links TRBV11-2 to TRBJ2-7, with D unresolved. The CDR3 sequence is 15 residues long. Per germline, CDR1 SGHAT and CDR2 FQNNGV. The CDR3 DNA is TGTGCTAGCAGCTTATCGGGCTGGGATTCATACGAGCAGTACATC. Translation: CASSLSGWDSYEQYI.